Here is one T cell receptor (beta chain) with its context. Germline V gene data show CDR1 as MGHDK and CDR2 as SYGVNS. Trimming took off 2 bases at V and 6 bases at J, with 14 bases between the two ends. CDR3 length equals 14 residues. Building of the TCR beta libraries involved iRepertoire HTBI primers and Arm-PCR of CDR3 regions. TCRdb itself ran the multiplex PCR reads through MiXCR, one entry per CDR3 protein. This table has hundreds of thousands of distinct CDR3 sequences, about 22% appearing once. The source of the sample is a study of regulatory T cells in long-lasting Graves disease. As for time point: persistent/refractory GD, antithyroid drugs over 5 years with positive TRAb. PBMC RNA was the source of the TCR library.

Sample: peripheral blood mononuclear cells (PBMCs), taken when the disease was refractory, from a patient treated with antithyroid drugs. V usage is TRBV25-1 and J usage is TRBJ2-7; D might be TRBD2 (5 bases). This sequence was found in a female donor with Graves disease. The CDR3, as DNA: TGTGCCAGCAGTGAACCGGGGTTTGAGTCCGAGCAGTACTTC. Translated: CASSEPGFESEQYF.